This T cell receptor beta chain was documented in a study of long-term antiretroviral therapy in people with HIV. Broader study findings: The study found narrower CDR3 length ranges in HIV repertoires than in controls.

Trimming stripped 6 bases from V and 4 bases from J, with 8 bases between. The CDR3 is 11 residues long. Germline V CDR1 and CDR2: DFQATT, SNEGSKA (reference sequence). With survey level as its setting, the immunoSEQ assay was v3.0. The protocol was immunoSEQ multiplex PCR, while the TCRdb copy is restricted to in-frame clones and leaves out a portion. The table shows roughly 40,000 clones, with roughly nine tenths occurring only once. This clone was recorded only once. The antigen is undetermined. This TCR was recovered from a woman between 50 and 59 years old with HIV. This chain uses TRBV20-1 with TRBJ2-3, with D uncertain. The sequencing used unsorted PBMCs, collected 1.2 years after starting antiretroviral therapy. The chain's CDR3 is CSARIADTQYF. In DNA, the CDR3 is TGCAGTGCCAGAATAGCAGATACGCAGTATTTT.